Below are 24 T cell receptor beta chains sequenced from a single sample in a study of blood T cell repertoires in COVID-19. The assay was immunoSEQ multiplex PCR, and TCRdb's table has in-frame clones only and misses some. The sample records under 350,000 clones, 65% to 90% being singletons. Sequencing was performed on peripheral blood. The receptors come from a human donor in a cohort sampled during active COVID-19.

The genes are TRBV2 and TRBJ2-7; TRBD1 aligns across 7 bases. Germline CDR1 SNHLY, CDR2 FYNNEI. The CDR3 consists of 13 residues. The J segment lost 4 bases and the V segment lost 7 bases, leaving 7 bases of the junction unmatched. In DNA, the CDR3 is TGTGCCAGCAATCAGGGGGTAACGTACGAGCAGTACTTC. Translation gives CASNQGVTYEQYF.

V is TRBV10-3 and J is TRBJ2-7; 8 bases are a match to TRBD2. V shed 4 bases, J shed 0 bases, and the junction held 2 bases outside the gene matches. The CDR3 sequence is 14 residues long. Germline CDR1 reads ENHRY; CDR2 reads SYGVKD. As DNA, the CDR3 is TGTGCCATCAGTGTTAGCGGGACCTCCTACGAGCAGTACTTC. This codes for CAISVSGTSYEQYF.

The rearrangement uses TRBV28 and TRBJ2-5; tentatively, D is TRBD2 (5 bases). Germline lookup yields CDR1 MDHEN and CDR2 SYDVKM. This CDR3 contains 17 residues. V shed 4 bases and J shed 0 bases, with 18 bases lying between them. CDR3 nucleotide sequence: TGTGCCAGCAGTTCCCCTTCTCCTAGCCGGTACCAAGAGACCCAGTACTTC. Protein: CASSSPSPSRYQETQYF.

J is TRBJ1-2 and V is TRBV29-1; 7 bases agree with TRBD1. The germline gives CDR1 SQVTM, CDR2 ANQGSEA. The CDR3 totals 14 residues. With 6 bases clipped from V and 0 bases from J, the junction kept 7 bases outside the gene matches. CDR3 in amino acids: CSVDRTGANYGYTF. The CDR3 nucleotides read TGCAGCGTGGACCGTACAGGGGCTAACTATGGCTACACCTTC.

The CDR3 bases are TGTGCCAGCAGCGTGGGTAGCGGAAACTACGAGCAGTACTTC. This codes for CASSVGSGNYEQYF. This chain uses TRBV9 with TRBJ2-7; D might be TRBD2 (6 bases). The CDR3 spans 14 residues. V was cut by 2 bases and J by 3 bases, with 12 bases left in between. CDR1 is SGDLS and CDR2 is YYNGEE in the germline V gene.

The chain joins TRBV5-1 to TRBJ2-5, with TRBD1 matching 9 bases. Germline V gene data show CDR1 as SGHRS and CDR2 as YFSETQ. CDR3 size: 20 residues. With V trimmed by 5 bases and J by 2 bases, 22 bases remained unmatched. CDR3 loop: CASRHGRTGVKRPIQETQYF. DNA of the CDR3: TGCGCCAGCAGACACGGAAGGACAGGGGTCAAGAGGCCGATACAAGAGACCCAGTACTTC.

This chain links TRBV14 with TRBJ2-3; a possible D gene is TRBD2 (5 bases). Germline values: CDR1 SGHDN, CDR2 FVKESK. The CDR3 sequence is 14 residues long. The V end was cut by 7 bases, the J end by 5 bases, with 16 bases between. CDR3 sequence reads: CASKARGAGDTQYF. In nucleotides, the CDR3 is TGTGCCAGCAAAGCTCGAGGTGCGGGAGATACGCAGTATTTT.

CDR3 nucleotides: TGTGCCAGCAGCCCAGACAGGGTTAAGGCTTTCTTT. Its protein is CASSPDRVKAFF. This chain connects TRBV6-2 or TRBV6-3 to TRBJ1-1, with TRBD1 identical over 7 bases. V was clipped by 6 bases and J by 11 bases; unmatched bases: 9. The CDR3 length is 12 residues. Germline CDR1 MNHEY, CDR2 SVGEGT.

The chain combines TRBV7-9 with TRBJ2-3; 7 nucleotides line up with TRBD2. The CDR3 has 15 residues. The germline gives CDR1 SEHNR, CDR2 FQNEAQ (reference sequence). Trimming removed 7 bases from V and 0 bases from J; junction bases left unmatched: 7. The CDR3 region has the DNA TGTGCCAGCACCTACACAGCGGGGAGCACAGATACGCAGTATTTT. Its protein is CASTYTAGSTDTQYF.

CDR3 amino acids: CASSLEAAYTEAFF. Here the CDR3 DNA reads TGTGCCAGCAGCTTAGAGGCGGCGTACACTGAAGCTTTCTTT. The V and J genes are TRBV7-9 and TRBJ1-1, with D hard to call. This CDR3 has 14 amino acids. Germline V lookup: CDR1 SEHNR, CDR2 FQNEAQ (reference sequence). Trimming cost V 1 base and J 3 bases, with 9 bases left between them.

The rearrangement links TRBV7-2 to TRBJ1-2; weak D call: TRBD1 (5 bases). The CDR3 loop spans 14 amino acids. Germline-derived CDR1 and CDR2 are SGHTA and FQGNSA. Trimming shortened V by 5 bases and J by 5 bases, and 15 bases separated the two germline ends. As DNA, the CDR3 is TGTGCCAGCAGCCCCCAAGGGGCCATTTATGGCTACACCTTC. Encoded protein: CASSPQGAIYGYTF.

The table lists this clone with a count of one. The J gene is TRBJ2-1, the V gene TRBV7-9; D may be TRBD2 (6 bases). V was shortened by 5 bases and J by 7 bases, with 15 bases between the two germline ends. CDR1 is SEHNR and CDR2 is FQNEAQ in the germline V gene (reference sequence). This CDR3 contains 14 residues. The CDR3 nucleotides are TGTGCCAGCAGCCTACCCGGGGCGGGGAATGAGCAGTTCTTC. Protein: CASSLPGAGNEQFF.

The chain joins TRBV28 to TRBJ1-3; the D is unclear. Germline CDR1 and CDR2: MDHEN and SYDVKM. The V gene lost 5 bases and the J gene lost 8 bases, with 13 bases spanning the gap. CDR3 length: 13 amino acids. CDR3 coding DNA: TGTGCCAGCAGTCCGGTGCTAGCTGACACCATATATTTT. Translation: CASSPVLADTIYF.

The CDR3 is CASSLDAGSYNEQFF. The CDR3 bases are TGTGCCAGCAGCTTGGATGCAGGCTCCTACAATGAGCAGTTCTTC. V and J are TRBV5-5 and TRBJ2-1; D is undetermined. Germline V gives CDR1 SGHKS, CDR2 YYEKEE (reference sequence). The CDR3 is made up of 15 amino acids. Between the trimmed V and J ends, which lost 0 bases and 0 bases, there was a span of 7 bases.

V is TRBV6-5 and J is TRBJ1-6, with D perhaps matching TRBD1 (6 bases). CDR1 and CDR2 (germline): MNHEY, SVGAGI. CDR3 length equals 12 residues. The V gene lost 6 bases and the J gene lost 15 bases, with 15 bases spanning the gap. DNA for the CDR3: TGTGCCAGCAGGGTACAGGGAGCAGACCTCCACTTT. It specifies CASRVQGADLHF.

The rearrangement uses TRBV6-5 and TRBJ2-7; perhaps TRBD1 as D (6 bases). CDR1 and CDR2 (germline): MNHEY, SVGAGI. The CDR3 extends over 12 amino acids. Trimming left V 6 bases short and J 3 bases short, with 9 bases between. CDR3 DNA sequence: TGTGCCAGCAGGCGGACAGTCTACGAGCAGTACTTC. It codes for CASRRTVYEQYF.

The chain joins TRBV18 to TRBJ2-7, with 13 bases aligning to TRBD2. Trimming took 0 bases from V and 6 from J; bases not matched to a gene: 17. The CDR3 length is 20 residues. CDR1 and CDR2 (germline): KGHSH, LQKENI. The CDR3 DNA reads TGTGCCAGCTCACCACCGGGACTCCATTTACAACTAGCGGGAGGGAGCGAGCAGTACTTC. Its protein is CASSPPGLHLQLAGGSEQYF. The full variable domain, in which reference TRBV18 and TRBJ2-7 provide the parts outside the CDR3, is NAGVMQNPRHLVRRRGQEARLRCSPMKGHSHVYWYRQLPEEGLKFMVYLQKENIIDESGMPKERFSAEFPKEGPSILRIQQVVRGDSAAYFCASSPPGLHLQLAGGSEQYFGPGTRLTVT.

The sample holds a few counts of this clone. The rearrangement joins TRBV5-5 to TRBJ1-2; a weak D match, TRBD1 (5 bases). Germline CDR1 reads SGHKS; CDR2 reads YYEKEE (reference sequence). V dropped 4 bases and J dropped 6 bases, with 16 bases sitting between them. The length of the CDR3 is 14 residues. As DNA, the CDR3 is TGTGCCAGCAGCCCAGGGTGGGCGCGGAATGGCTACACCTTC. Its translation is CASSPGWARNGYTF.

The rearrangement uses TRBV29-1 and TRBJ1-4; 9 bases map to TRBD1. The CDR3 sequence is 13 residues long. J lost 6 bases, V lost 6 bases, and 5 bases had no gene match. Germline V gives CDR1 SQVTM, CDR2 ANQGSEA. The CDR3 sequence is CSVADRGDEKLFF. The DNA of the CDR3 is TGCAGCGTGGCTGACAGGGGGGATGAAAAACTGTTTTTT.

The chain combines TRBV18 with TRBJ2-1; D is perhaps TRBD2 (6 bases). CDR3 size: 14 residues. V lost 6 bases, J lost 7 bases, and 16 bases lay in between. Germline V gene lookup returns CDR1 KGHSH and CDR2 LQKENI. CDR3 nucleotide sequence: TGTGCCAGCTCGCCTAAAACTGGGAGGAATGAGCAGTTCTTC. It translates to CASSPKTGRNEQFF.

The V and J genes are TRBV2 and TRBJ2-3; TRBD2 agrees at 8 bases. Germline V gives CDR1 SNHLY, CDR2 FYNNEI. V lost 5 bases to trimming and J lost 3 bases; unmatched junction nucleotides: 7. This CDR3 has 15 residues. CDR3 loop: CASSFSGIVTDTQYF. In nucleotides, the CDR3 is TGTGCCAGCAGTTTTAGCGGGATAGTAACAGATACGCAGTATTTT.

A word on this clone: Relative to the germline gene, one junction end is altered; a read error may explain this. The chain carries TRBV4-2 and TRBJ2-2, with a tentative D call TRBD2 (6 bases). The CDR3 runs 15 residues. CDR1 and CDR2 (germline): LGHNA, YNFKEQ. DNA of the CDR3: TGTGCCAGCAACCGTCCGGGAGCGAAAACCGGGGAGCTGTTTTTT. Its protein product is CASNRPGAKTGELFF.

This clone was detected only a few times. The gene calls are TRBV28 and TRBJ1-2, with 8 bases fitting TRBD1. V lost 7 bases to trimming and J lost 10 bases; unmatched junction nucleotides: 8. CDR1 is MDHEN, CDR2 SYDVKM, per germline. This CDR3 comprises 12 residues. In DNA form, the CDR3 reads TGTGCCAGCATAGGACAGGGAGGGCTCTACACCTTC. Amino acid sequence: CASIGQGGLYTF.

The chain employs TRBV5-4 and TRBJ1-4, with D perhaps TRBD1 (6 bases). Germline V gene data show CDR1 as SGHNT and CDR2 as YYREEE (reference sequence). V was shortened by 4 bases and J by 8 bases, with 18 bases between the two germline ends. This CDR3 spans 15 amino acids. CDR3 nucleotides: TGTGCCAGCAGCGCCCCGGGCCAAACAGGGGAAAAACTGTTTTTT. It is translated as CASSAPGQTGEKLFF. Drawing the rest from reference TRBV5-4 and TRBJ1-4, the complete variable domain is ETGVTQSPTHLIKTRGQQVTLRCSSQSGHNTVSWYQQALGQGPQFIFQYYREEENGRGNFPPRFSGLQFPNYSSELNVNALELDDSALYLCASSAPGQTGEKLFFGSGTQLSVL.